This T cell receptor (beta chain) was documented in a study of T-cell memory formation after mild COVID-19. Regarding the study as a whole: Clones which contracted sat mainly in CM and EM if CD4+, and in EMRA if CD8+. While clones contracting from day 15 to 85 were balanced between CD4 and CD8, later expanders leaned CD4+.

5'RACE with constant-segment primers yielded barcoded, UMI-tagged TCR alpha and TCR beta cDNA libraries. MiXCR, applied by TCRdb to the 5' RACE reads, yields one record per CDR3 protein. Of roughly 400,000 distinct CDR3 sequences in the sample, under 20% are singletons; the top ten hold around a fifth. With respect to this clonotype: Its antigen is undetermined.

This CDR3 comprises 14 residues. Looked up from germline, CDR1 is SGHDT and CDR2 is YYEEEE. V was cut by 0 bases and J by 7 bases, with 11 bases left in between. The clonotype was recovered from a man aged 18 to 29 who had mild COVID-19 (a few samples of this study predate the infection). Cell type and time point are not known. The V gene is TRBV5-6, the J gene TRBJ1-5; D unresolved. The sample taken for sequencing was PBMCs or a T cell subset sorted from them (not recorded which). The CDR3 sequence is CASSLGRGIQPQHF. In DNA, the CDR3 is TGTGCCAGCAGCTTGGGGCGGGGAATCCAGCCCCAGCATTTT.